A selection of T cell receptor beta chains follows, all from one sample in a study of blood T cell repertoires in COVID-19. Only in-frame clones appear in the TCRdb table, and some are missing; sequencing was by immunoSEQ multiplex PCR. The sample shows about 230,000 clones, almost 90% of them seen only once. Source material: peripheral blood. The receptors derive from a woman in her fifties or sixties with acute or convalescent COVID-19. CDR3s include the opening cysteine and the closing phenylalanine or tryptophan. Each record gives: V gene, J gene, clone size, D gene, CDR3 protein, CDR3 DNA. D genes are given only for firm matches. A clone size is listed for some rows: how often the clone was seen (once, few, many), or a class if it is expanded.

>TRBV10-3|TRBJ1-4|once|.
CAISSSGSDEKLFF
TGTGCCATCAGTAGTTCAGGGTCGGATGAAAAACTGTTTTTT
>TRBV5-1|TRBJ1-3|.|.
CASSLAPASSISGSGNTIYF
TGCGCCAGCAGCTTGGCCCCAGCAAGCTCCATTTCGGGCTCTGGAAACACCATATATTTT
>TRBV27|TRBJ2-1|.|.
CASSSPEGYNEQFF
TGTGCCAGCAGTTCCCCCGAGGGTTACAATGAGCAGTTCTTC
>TRBV5-1|TRBJ2-7|.|.
CASSLLAGSSYEQYF
TGCGCCAGCAGCTTGTTGGCTGGGAGCTCCTACGAGCAGTACTTC
>TRBV18|TRBJ1-3|.|.
CASSPGAAGNTIYF
TGTGCCAGCTCACCAGGGGCCGCTGGAAACACCATATATTTT
>TRBV3-1/TRBV3-2|TRBJ2-7|.|.
CASSREMTGPTVSQQYF
TGTGCCAGCAGCCGAGAAATGACAGGTCCCACAGTCTCGCAGCAGTACTTC
>TRBV24-1|TRBJ2-1|.|TRBD2
CATSGGLGEQFF
TGTGCCACATCGGGAGGGCTGGGTGAGCAGTTCTTC
>TRBV27|TRBJ2-1|.|.
CASSLSIVGEQFF
TGTGCCAGCAGTTTAAGTATAGTCGGTGAGCAGTTCTTC
>TRBV14|TRBJ2-7|.|.
CASSQVAGIYEQYF
TGTGCCAGCAGCCAAGTAGCCGGGATCTACGAGCAGTACTTC
>TRBV19|TRBJ2-1|.|TRBD1
CASSPGQGAGEQFF
TGTGCCAGTAGCCCCGGACAGGGAGCGGGTGAGCAGTTCTTC
>TRBV2|TRBJ2-7|few|TRBD1
CASSAFRTGAEQYF
TGTGCCAGCAGTGCATTTCGGACAGGGGCCGAGCAGTACTTC
>TRBV10-3|TRBJ1-5|.|.
CAITKTGGEQPQHF
TGTGCCATAACCAAAACAGGCGGGGAGCAGCCCCAGCATTTT
>TRBV12-3/TRBV12-4|TRBJ2-3|.|.
CASSLRWSDTQYF
TGTGCCAGCAGCCTTCGGTGGTCAGATACGCAGTATTTT
>TRBV11-1|TRBJ2-7|.|TRBD1
CASSLDRVSYEQYF
TGTGCCAGCAGCTTGGACAGGGTCAGCTACGAGCAGTACTTC
>TRBV30|TRBJ1-2|once|TRBD1
CAWSQGAYGYTF
TGTGCCTGGAGTCAGGGGGCCTATGGCTACACCTTC
>TRBV3-1/TRBV3-2|TRBJ2-3|.|.
CASSQGLRETDTQYF
TGTGCCAGCAGCCAAGGACTTAGGGAGACAGATACGCAGTATTTT
>TRBV5-6|TRBJ1-4|.|TRBD1
CASSSRTGSNDEKLFF
TGTGCCAGCAGCTCGAGGACAGGGAGCAACGATGAAAAACTGTTTTTT
>TRBV9|TRBJ2-3|.|.
CASSTAYATDTQYF
TGTGCCAGCAGCACCGCCTACGCCACAGATACGCAGTATTTT
>TRBV27|TRBJ1-6|.|TRBD1
CASSLDRGSSPLHF
TGTGCCAGCAGTTTAGACAGGGGTTCTTCACCCCTCCACTTT
>TRBV7-6|TRBJ1-2|once|.
CASSLRGMTYGYTF
TGTGCCAGCAGCTTAAGGGGAATGACCTATGGCTACACCTTC
>TRBV24-1|TRBJ2-7|few|TRBD1
CATSDFGGLTGQNEQYF
TGTGCCACCAGTGATTTTGGCGGACTGACAGGGCAGAACGAGCAGTACTTC
>TRBV27|TRBJ1-2|.|.
CASSSDRPPYGYTF
TGTGCCAGCAGTTCCGACAGGCCCCCTTATGGCTACACCTTC
>TRBV3-1/TRBV3-2|TRBJ1-4|.|TRBD1
CASSLRQGTGEKLFF
TGTGCCAGCAGCCTAAGACAGGGGACGGGTGAAAAACTGTTTTTT
>TRBV5-1|TRBJ1-2|.|TRBD1
CASSRDRVDYGYTF
TGCGCCAGCAGCAGGGACAGGGTGGACTATGGCTACACCTTC
>TRBV2|TRBJ2-2|.|.
CASSVQDTGELFF
TGTGCCAGCAGTGTACAGGACACCGGGGAGCTGTTTTTT
>TRBV18|TRBJ1-1|.|TRBD1
CASSPGQGFTEAFF
TGTGCCAGCTCCCCCGGACAGGGTTTCACTGAAGCTTTCTTT
>TRBV12-5|TRBJ2-2|.|.
CASGFREGENGELFF
TGTGCTAGTGGTTTTAGGGAGGGGGAAAACGGGGAGCTGTTTTTT
>TRBV6-5|TRBJ1-2|.|.
CASRSRGDIYGYTF
TGTGCCAGCAGATCCCGAGGGGACATCTATGGCTACACCTTC
>TRBV12-3/TRBV12-4|TRBJ2-3|.|TRBD2
CASSFLRGETQYF
TGTGCCAGCAGTTTTTTGCGGGGGGAAACGCAGTATTTT
>TRBV14|TRBJ1-4|.|.
CASSQGVSGTNEKLFF
TGTGCCAGCAGCCAAGGAGTGTCGGGTACTAATGAAAAACTGTTTTTT
>TRBV4-1|TRBJ1-4|.|.
CASSRRYGGRDEKLFF
TGCGCCAGCAGCCGCAGATACGGGGGGCGCGATGAAAAACTGTTTTTT
>TRBV2|TRBJ2-7|.|TRBD2
CASRGTSGGDHEQYF
TGTGCCAGCAGGGGGACTAGCGGGGGTGACCACGAGCAGTACTTC
>TRBV30|TRBJ2-2|once|.
CAWSFQANTGELFF
TGTGCCTGGAGTTTCCAGGCGAACACCGGGGAGCTGTTTTTT
>TRBV6-2/TRBV6-3|TRBJ2-4|.|TRBD1
CASSFTGGESGNIQYF
TGTGCCAGCAGTTTTACAGGGGGCGAATCGGGAAACATTCAGTACTTC
>TRBV10-2|TRBJ1-1|.|.
CASSEDRRLAFF
TGCGCCAGCAGTGAGGACAGAAGATTGGCTTTCTTT